These 21 T cell receptor beta chains were sequenced from one sample in a study of T-cell reconstitution after alpha-beta-depleted transplantation in children. Unique molecular identifiers were used in preparing the TCRbeta library. TCRdb recomputed calls from the PCR reads with MiXCR, one row per CDR3 protein. Altogether around 240,000 distinct CDR3 sequences are present, approximately 9.9% being singletons, with the ten largest covering about 5%. Sequenced material: PBMCs from the stem cell graft donor, taken from the stem cell graft. The receptors were gathered from a human donor who donated a stem cell graft to a child with SCID.

This clonotype was observed many times. The chain recombines TRBV6-1 with TRBJ2-4; TRBD1 agrees at 11 bases. CDR1 MNHNS and CDR2 SASEGT come from the germline V gene. With 2 bases clipped from V and 7 bases from J, the junction kept 7 bases outside the gene matches. The CDR3 length is 16 residues. The CDR3 protein is CASSEPDRGRSNIQYF. The CDR3 DNA sequence: TGTGCCAGCAGTGAACCGGACAGGGGGCGCAGTAACATTCAGTACTTC.

CDR3 sequence (DNA): TGTGCCAGCAGTTTCTCCGGGACAGGGGGACGACAGCCCCAGCATTTT. It specifies CASSFSGTGGRQPQHF. The V call is TRBV27, the J call TRBJ1-5, with 11 bases lining up with TRBD1. Per germline, CDR1 MNHEY and CDR2 SMNVEV (reference sequence). Losses at the gene ends were 3 bases for V and 7 bases for J; bases not matched to a gene: 8. The CDR3 is 16 amino acids.

Many counts were recorded for this clonotype. The genes are TRBV7-9 and TRBJ1-2; 8 bases are shared with TRBD1. Germline V lookup: CDR1 SEHNR, CDR2 FQNEAQ (reference sequence). The CDR3 spans 15 residues. Trimming removed 5 bases from V and 8 bases from J; junction bases left unmatched: 13. Here the CDR3 reads CASSASGTGTGGYTF. The DNA for the CDR3 is TGTGCCAGCAGCGCCTCCGGGACAGGAACAGGAGGCTACACCTTC.

There are many counts of this clonotype. V usage is TRBV5-1 and J usage is TRBJ1-5; D gene uncertain. The CDR3 totals 16 residues. Germline loops: CDR1 SGHRS, CDR2 YFSETQ. V was clipped by 1 base and J by 0 bases, with 11 bases between them. CDR3 sequence reads: CASSLYPAYSNQPQHF. The CDR3 coding sequence is TGCGCCAGCAGCTTGTATCCAGCTTATAGCAATCAGCCCCAGCATTTT.

This clonotype was seen ten or more times. The rearrangement uses TRBV10-3 and TRBJ2-3, with 10 bases fitting TRBD1. Germline CDR1 and CDR2: ENHRY and SYGVKD. The V segment lost 5 bases and the J segment 1 base; nucleotides outside the gene matches: 6. The CDR3 is 16 amino acids. The CDR3 spells CAISSPGTGGTDTQYF. In DNA, the CDR3 is TGTGCCATCAGTTCCCCCGGGACAGGGGGCACAGATACGCAGTATTTT.

This clonotype was seen ten or more times. V gene TRBV20-1 combines with J gene TRBJ2-3; the D gene is possibly TRBD2 (6 bases). The germline CDR1 and CDR2 sequences are DFQATT and SNEGSKA (reference sequence). The CDR3 covers 16 residues. Deletions cut 3 bases from V and 0 bases from J, with 16 bases between. The CDR3 is CSARGPGLHSTDTQYF. The CDR3 coding sequence is TGCAGTGCTAGGGGGCCGGGACTCCATAGCACAGATACGCAGTATTTT.

This clonotype was counted ten times or more. V gene TRBV24-1 combines with J gene TRBJ2-3, with D tentatively TRBD2 (6 bases). CDR3 length: 16 residues. The ends were cut back, 4 bases at V and 3 bases at J, with 16 bases in the middle. Germline values: CDR1 KGHDR, CDR2 SFDVKD. The chain's CDR3 is CATSDPGGRTTDTQYF. The DNA for the CDR3 is TGTGCCACCAGTGACCCCGGGGGACGGACGACAGATACGCAGTATTTT.

This clonotype was seen repeatedly, ten times or more. This sequence joins TRBV5-5 and TRBJ1-1, with D tentatively TRBD1 (6 bases). V was cut by 3 bases and J by 0 bases, with 9 bases left in between. Germline V CDR1 and CDR2: SGHKS, YYEKEE (reference sequence). The CDR3 totals 14 residues. The CDR3 nucleotides are TGTGCCAGCAGCTCCACAGGGATGAACACTGAAGCTTTCTTT. Its translation is CASSSTGMNTEAFF. The full variable domain, rest sourced from reference TRBV5-5 and TRBJ1-1, is DAGVTQSPTHLIKTRGQQVTLRCSPISGHKSVSWYQQVLGQGPQFIFQYYEKEERGRGNFPDRFSARQFPNYSSELNVNALLLGDSALYLCASSSTGMNTEAFFGQGTRLTVV.

This clonotype was seen many times. The rearrangement uses TRBV7-6 and TRBJ2-7; 7 bases are shared with TRBD1. With V trimmed by 4 bases and J by 0 bases, 3 bases remained unmatched. CDR1 and CDR2 from the germline V gene are SGHVS and FNYEAQ. The CDR3 consists of 14 residues. CDR3 DNA sequence: TGTGCCAGCAGCTCGAGACAGGGCTCCTACGAGCAGTACTTC. Translated: CASSSRQGSYEQYF.

This chain links TRBV24-1 with TRBJ1-6; perhaps TRBD1 as D (6 bases). The V and J ends lost 3 bases and 6 bases respectively, with 14 bases between them. Germline V CDR1 and CDR2: KGHDR, SFDVKD. The CDR3 runs to 16 residues. CDR3 bases: TGTGCCACCAGTGATGGGGGCGGCACCAGTAATTCACCCCTCCACTTT. The encoded protein is CATSDGGGTSNSPLHF.

The chain carries TRBV6-1 and TRBJ2-3, with no clear D. The V and J ends lost 3 bases and 3 bases respectively, with 16 bases between them. CDR1 and CDR2 from the germline V gene are MNHNS and SASEGT. The CDR3 has 16 residues. The CDR3 reads CASSEYPPRRTDTQYF. The CDR3, as DNA: TGTGCCAGCAGTGAGTACCCCCCAAGAAGGACAGATACGCAGTATTTT.

The sample holds many counts of this clonotype. The CDR3 loop is CASSTGGANYGYTF. The DNA for the CDR3 is TGTGCCAGCAGTACGGGAGGAGCTAACTATGGCTACACCTTC. This rearrangement joins TRBV28 to TRBJ1-2; no definite D call. Between the trimmed V and J ends, which lost 5 bases and 0 bases, there was a span of 10 bases. Germline V gene data show CDR1 as MDHEN and CDR2 as SYDVKM. The CDR3 is 14 residues long.

This clonotype has ten or more counts. This chain connects TRBV7-7 to TRBJ2-5; D gene ambiguous. Germline loops: CDR1 SSHAT, CDR2 FNYEAQ (reference sequence). Trimming removed 2 bases at V and 3 bases at J, with 7 bases between. This CDR3 comprises 13 residues. The CDR3 spells CASSLYTEETQYF. In DNA, the CDR3 is TGTGCCAGCAGCTTATATACCGAAGAGACCCAGTACTTC.

The sample holds many counts of this clonotype. V gene TRBV5-1 combines with J gene TRBJ2-7; 11 nucleotides align to TRBD1. V trimming: 2 bases; J trimming: 2 bases; junction bases outside the gene matches: 6. The CDR3 contains 16 residues. The germline V gene encodes CDR1 SGHRS and CDR2 YFSETQ. Written as DNA, the CDR3 is TGCGCCAGCAGCTTACCGCCGGGACAGGGGGCCTACGAGCAGTACTTC. It yields the protein CASSLPPGQGAYEQYF.

This clonotype was detected many times. The genes are TRBV20-1 and TRBJ2-3; 9 bases fit TRBD2. Per the germline V gene, CDR1 is DFQATT and CDR2 is SNEGSKA (reference sequence). Germline trimming cut 4 bases from V and 0 bases from J; bases unmatched to any gene: 8. The CDR3 has 16 amino acids. For the CDR3, the DNA is TGCAGTGCTAACAAGCGGGGGGCATCTAGCACAGATACGCAGTATTTT. Its protein is CSANKRGASSTDTQYF.

This clonotype was recorded many times. The chain couples TRBV5-1 to TRBJ2-7; maybe TRBD2 (5 bases). Trimming removed 1 base from V and 0 bases from J, with 8 bases in between. Germline CDR1 and CDR2: SGHRS and YFSETQ. This CDR3 comprises 14 residues. Here the CDR3 DNA reads TGCGCCAGCAGCTTGTCCCGGGGCTCCTACGAGCAGTACTTC. Translation gives CASSLSRGSYEQYF. Full variable domain (rest looked up from reference TRBV5-1 and TRBJ2-7): KAGVTQTPRYLIKTRGQQVTLSCSPISGHRSVSWYQQTPGQGLQFLFEYFSETQRNKGNFPGRFSGRQFSNSRSEMNVSTLELGDSALYLCASSLSRGSYEQYFGPGTRLTVT.

This clonotype was seen many times. CDR3 bases: TGTGCCAGCAGCCTGCCACAGGGGAAGGACACTGAAGCTTTCTTT. Its protein is CASSLPQGKDTEAFF. V usage is TRBV4-2 and J usage is TRBJ1-1, with 7 nucleotides matching TRBD1. There are 15 residues in the CDR3. The germline CDR1 and CDR2 sequences are LGHNA and YNFKEQ. Trimming took 4 bases from V and 3 from J; bases not matched to a gene: 8.

The chain is built from TRBV5-1 and TRBJ2-3; TRBD2 matches at 7 bases. The V and J ends lost 0 bases and 0 bases, in that order; junction bases with no gene match: 7. The CDR3 has 17 amino acids. From germline, CDR1 is SGHRS and CDR2 YFSETQ. The CDR3 protein is CASSLEASGFSTDTQYF. CDR3 bases: TGCGCCAGCAGCTTGGAAGCTAGCGGATTTAGCACAGATACGCAGTATTTT.

This clonotype has a count of ten or more. The genes are TRBV10-2 and TRBJ1-5, with D hard to call. The V and J ends lost 2 bases and 4 bases respectively, with 3 bases between them. The CDR3 has 12 amino acids. Germline V gene sequence: CDR1 WSHSY, CDR2 SAAADI. The CDR3 sequence: CASSEVNQPQHF. CDR3 DNA: TGCGCCAGCAGTGAGGTAAATCAGCCCCAGCATTTT.

In this sample, this clonotype turned up many times. The J gene is TRBJ2-2, the V gene TRBV5-5, with D perhaps TRBD2 (6 bases). This CDR3 comprises 17 residues. Trimming took 4 bases from V and 0 from J, leaving 16 bases between them. The germline V gene encodes CDR1 SGHKS and CDR2 YYEKEE (reference sequence). The CDR3 here is CASSPTGTDANTGELFF. DNA for the CDR3: TGTGCCAGCAGCCCGACCGGGACTGACGCGAACACCGGGGAGCTGTTTTTT.

A remark on this clonotype: A much larger clone is a single base away; this may be a read error. The V gene is TRBV5-1, the J gene TRBJ1-2; D ambiguous. Per the germline V gene, CDR1 is SGHRS and CDR2 is YFSETQ. This CDR3 contains 12 residues. The DNA for the CDR3 is TGCGCCAGCAGAGAGGTCAGCGATGGCTACCCCTTC. This sequence encodes CASREVSDGYPF. Combining the CDR3 with reference TRBV5-1 and TRBJ1-2 gives the whole variable domain KAGVTQTPRYLIKTRGQQVTLSCSPISGHRSVSWYQQTPGQGLQFLFEYFSETQRNKGNFPGRFSGRQFSNSRSEMNVSTLELGDSALYLCASREVSDGYPFGSGTRLTVV.